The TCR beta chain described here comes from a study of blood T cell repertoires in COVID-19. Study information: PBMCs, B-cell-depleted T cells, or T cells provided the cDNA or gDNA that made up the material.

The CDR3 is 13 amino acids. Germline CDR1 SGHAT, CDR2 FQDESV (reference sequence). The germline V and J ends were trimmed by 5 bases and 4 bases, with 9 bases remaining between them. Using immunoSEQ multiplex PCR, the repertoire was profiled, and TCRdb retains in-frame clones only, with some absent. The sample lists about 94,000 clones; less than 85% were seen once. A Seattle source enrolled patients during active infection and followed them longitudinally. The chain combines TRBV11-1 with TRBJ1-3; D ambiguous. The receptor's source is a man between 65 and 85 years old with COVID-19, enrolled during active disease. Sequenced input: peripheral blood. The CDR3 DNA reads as TGTGCCAGCAGCCAAATGGAGGGAAACACCATATATTTT. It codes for CASSQMEGNTIYF.